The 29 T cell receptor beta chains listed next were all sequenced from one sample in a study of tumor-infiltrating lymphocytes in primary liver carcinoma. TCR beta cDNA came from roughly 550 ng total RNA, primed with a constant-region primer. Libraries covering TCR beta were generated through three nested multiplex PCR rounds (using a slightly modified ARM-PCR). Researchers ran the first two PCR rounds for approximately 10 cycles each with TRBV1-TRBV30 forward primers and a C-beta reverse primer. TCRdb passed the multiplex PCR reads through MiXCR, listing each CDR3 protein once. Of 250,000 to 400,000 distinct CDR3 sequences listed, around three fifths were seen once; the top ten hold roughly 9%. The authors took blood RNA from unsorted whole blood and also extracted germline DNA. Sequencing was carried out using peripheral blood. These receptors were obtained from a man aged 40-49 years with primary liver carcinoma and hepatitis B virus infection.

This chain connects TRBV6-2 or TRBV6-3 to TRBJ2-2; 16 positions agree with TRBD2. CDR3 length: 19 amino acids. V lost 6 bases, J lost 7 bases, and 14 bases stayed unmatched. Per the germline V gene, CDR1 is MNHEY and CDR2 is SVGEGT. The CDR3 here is CASSPPGLAGGKEVGELFF. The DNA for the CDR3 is TGTGCCAGCAGCCCCCCGGGACTAGCGGGAGGGAAAGAAGTCGGGGAGCTGTTTTTT.

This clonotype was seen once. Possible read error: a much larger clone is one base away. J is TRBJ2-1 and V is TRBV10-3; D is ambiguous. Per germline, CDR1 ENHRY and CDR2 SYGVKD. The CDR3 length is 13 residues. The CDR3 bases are TGTGCCATCACCAAAGACCCAGCCGATGAGCAGTTATTC. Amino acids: CAITKDPADEQLF.

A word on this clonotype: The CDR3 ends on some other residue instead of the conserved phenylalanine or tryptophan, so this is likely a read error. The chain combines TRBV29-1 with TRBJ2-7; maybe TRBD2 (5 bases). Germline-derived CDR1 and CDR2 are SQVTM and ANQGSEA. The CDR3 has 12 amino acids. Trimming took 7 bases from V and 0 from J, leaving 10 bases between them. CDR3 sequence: CSAGGSSYEQYI. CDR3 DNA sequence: TGCAGCGCTGGAGGCAGCTCCTACGAGCAGTACATC.

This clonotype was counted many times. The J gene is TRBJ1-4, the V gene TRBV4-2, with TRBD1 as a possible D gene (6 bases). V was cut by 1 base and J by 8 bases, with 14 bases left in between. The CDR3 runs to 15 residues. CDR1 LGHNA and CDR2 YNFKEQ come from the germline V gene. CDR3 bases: TGTGCCAGCAGCCAAGGTTCGGACAGCCGAGAAAAACTGTTTTTT. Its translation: CASSQGSDSREKLFF.

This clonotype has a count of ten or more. Here the CDR3 reads CASSYDRSYEQYF. The CDR3 DNA sequence: TGTGCCAGCAGTTACGACCGATCCTACGAGCAGTACTTC. This sequence joins TRBV6-2 or TRBV6-3 and TRBJ2-7; D gene unclear. CDR3 length: 13 amino acids. Trimming removed 2 bases from V and 1 base from J, with 6 bases in between. The germline V gene has CDR1 MNHEY and CDR2 SVGEGT.

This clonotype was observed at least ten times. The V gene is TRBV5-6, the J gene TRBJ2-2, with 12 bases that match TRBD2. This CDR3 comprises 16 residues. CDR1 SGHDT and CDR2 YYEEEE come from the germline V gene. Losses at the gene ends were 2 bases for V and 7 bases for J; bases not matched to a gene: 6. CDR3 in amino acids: CASSFLTSGRVGELFF. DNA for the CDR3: TGTGCCAGCAGCTTCTTGACTAGCGGGAGAGTCGGGGAGCTGTTTTTT.

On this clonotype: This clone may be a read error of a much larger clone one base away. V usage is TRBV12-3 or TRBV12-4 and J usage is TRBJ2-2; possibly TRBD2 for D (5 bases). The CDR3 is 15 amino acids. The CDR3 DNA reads TGTGCCAGCAGTTTTCGCCTAATGAGCACCGGGGAGATGTTTTTT. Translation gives CASSFRLMSTGEMFF.

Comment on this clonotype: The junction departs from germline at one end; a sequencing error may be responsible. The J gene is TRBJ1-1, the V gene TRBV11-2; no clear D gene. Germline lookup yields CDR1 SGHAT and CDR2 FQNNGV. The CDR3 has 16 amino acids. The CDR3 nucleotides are TGTGCCAGCAGCTCCCGCGCGGACGGATCTAACACTGAGGCTTCCTTT. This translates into CASSSRADGSNTEASF. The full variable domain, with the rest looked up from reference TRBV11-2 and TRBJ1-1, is EAGVAQSPRYKIIEKRQSVAFWCNPISGHATLYWYQQILGQGPKLLIQFQNNGVVDDSQLPKDRFSAERLKGVDSTLKIQPAKLEDSAVYLCASSSRADGSNTEASFGQGTRLTVV.

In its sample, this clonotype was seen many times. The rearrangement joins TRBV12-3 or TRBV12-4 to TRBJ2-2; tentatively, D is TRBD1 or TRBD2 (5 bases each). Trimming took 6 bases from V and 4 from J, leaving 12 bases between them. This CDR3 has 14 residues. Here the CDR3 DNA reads TGTGCCAGCAGGGGGACCAGAGGCACCGGGGAGCTGTTTTTT. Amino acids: CASRGTRGTGELFF.

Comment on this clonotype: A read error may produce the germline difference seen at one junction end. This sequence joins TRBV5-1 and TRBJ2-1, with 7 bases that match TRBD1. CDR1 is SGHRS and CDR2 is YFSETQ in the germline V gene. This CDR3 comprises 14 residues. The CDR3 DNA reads TGCGCTAGCAGTAAAGGACAGGATAGCAATGAGCAGTTCTTC. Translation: CASSKGQDSNEQFF.

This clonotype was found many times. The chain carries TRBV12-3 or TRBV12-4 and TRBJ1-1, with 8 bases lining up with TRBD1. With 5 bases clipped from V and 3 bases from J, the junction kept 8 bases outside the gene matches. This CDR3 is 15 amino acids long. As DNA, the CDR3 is TGTGCCAGCAGTGACGGACAGGGAGGGTACACTGAAGCTTTCTTT. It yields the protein CASSDGQGGYTEAFF.

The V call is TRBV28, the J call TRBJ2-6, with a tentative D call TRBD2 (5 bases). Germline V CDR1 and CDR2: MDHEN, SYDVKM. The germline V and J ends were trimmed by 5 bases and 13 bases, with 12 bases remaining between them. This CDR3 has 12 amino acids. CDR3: CASSNPLAVLTF. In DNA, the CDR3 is TGTGCCAGCAGTAACCCCCTAGCAGTCCTGACTTTC.

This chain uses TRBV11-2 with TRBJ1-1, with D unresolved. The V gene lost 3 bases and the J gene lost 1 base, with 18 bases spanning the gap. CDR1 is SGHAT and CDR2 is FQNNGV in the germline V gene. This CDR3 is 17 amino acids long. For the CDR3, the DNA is TGTGCCAGCAGCTTGGTACCATTCAGGACTCAGAACACTGAAGCTTTCTTT. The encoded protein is CASSLVPFRTQNTEAFF. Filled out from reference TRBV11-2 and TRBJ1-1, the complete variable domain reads EAGVAQSPRYKIIEKRQSVAFWCNPISGHATLYWYQQILGQGPKLLIQFQNNGVVDDSQLPKDRFSAERLKGVDSTLKIQPAKLEDSAVYLCASSLVPFRTQNTEAFFGQGTRLTVV.

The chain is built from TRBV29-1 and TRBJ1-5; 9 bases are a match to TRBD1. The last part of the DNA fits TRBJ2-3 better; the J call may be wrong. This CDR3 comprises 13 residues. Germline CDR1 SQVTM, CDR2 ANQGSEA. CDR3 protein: CSASQGAGQPQYF. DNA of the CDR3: TGCAGCGCTTCACAGGGGGCGGGCCAGCCCCAGTATTTT.

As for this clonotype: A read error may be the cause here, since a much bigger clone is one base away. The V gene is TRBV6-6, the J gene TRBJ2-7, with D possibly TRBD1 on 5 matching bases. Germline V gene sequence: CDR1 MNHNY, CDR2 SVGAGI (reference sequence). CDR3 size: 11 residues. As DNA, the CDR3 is TGTGCCAGCAGGGACACCCGAGAGCTGTACTTC. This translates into CASRDTRELYF.

The CDR3 is CSIGGRGTDTQYF. CDR3 coding DNA: TGCAGCATTGGTGGGAGAGGCACAGATACGCAGTATTTT. The rearrangement links TRBV29-1 to TRBJ2-3; tentative D call: TRBD2 (5 bases). The germline V and J ends were trimmed by 8 bases and 1 base, with 13 bases remaining between them. The germline CDR1 and CDR2 sequences are SQVTM and ANQGSEA. This CDR3 has 13 amino acids.

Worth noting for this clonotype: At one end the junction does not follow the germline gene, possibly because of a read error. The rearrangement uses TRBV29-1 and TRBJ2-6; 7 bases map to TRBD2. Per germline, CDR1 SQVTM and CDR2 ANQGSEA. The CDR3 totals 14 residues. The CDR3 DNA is TGCAGCGTTGTAGGGCTGGGAGGGGCCAACGTCGTGACTTTC. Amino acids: CSVVGLGGANVVTF.

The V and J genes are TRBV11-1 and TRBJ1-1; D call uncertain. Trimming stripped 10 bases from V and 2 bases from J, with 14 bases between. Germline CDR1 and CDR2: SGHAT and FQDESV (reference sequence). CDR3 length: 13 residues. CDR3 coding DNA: TGTGCCACCAGTCGACTGGGTAACACTGAAGCTTTCTTT. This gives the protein CATSRLGNTEAFF.

The CDR3 region has the DNA TGCGCCAGCACTGGACTAGCGGGCGGCGTGCAGTTCTTC. This encodes CASTGLAGGVQFF. The genes are TRBV10-2 and TRBJ2-1, with 11 nucleotides matching TRBD2. The J segment lost 12 bases and the V segment lost 7 bases, leaving 8 bases of the junction unmatched. CDR3 length: 13 amino acids. CDR1 is WSHSY, CDR2 SAAADI, per germline.

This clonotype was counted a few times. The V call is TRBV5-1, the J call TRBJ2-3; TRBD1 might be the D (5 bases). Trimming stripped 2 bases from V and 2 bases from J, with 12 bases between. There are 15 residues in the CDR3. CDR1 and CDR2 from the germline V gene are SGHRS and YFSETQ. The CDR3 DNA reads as TGCGCCAGCAGCTTTGAAGGACACCCCACAGATACGCAGTATTTT. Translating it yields CASSFEGHPTDTQYF. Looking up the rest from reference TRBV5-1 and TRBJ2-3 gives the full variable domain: KAGVTQTPRYLIKTRGQQVTLSCSPISGHRSVSWYQQTPGQGLQFLFEYFSETQRNKGNFPGRFSGRQFSNSRSEMNVSTLELGDSALYLCASSFEGHPTDTQYFGPGTRLTVL.

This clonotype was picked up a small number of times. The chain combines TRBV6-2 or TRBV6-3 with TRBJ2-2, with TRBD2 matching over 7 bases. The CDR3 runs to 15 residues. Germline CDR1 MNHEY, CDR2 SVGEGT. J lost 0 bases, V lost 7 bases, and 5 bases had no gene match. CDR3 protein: CASTRGGANTGELFF. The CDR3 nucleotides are TGTGCCAGCACCCGGGGAGGGGCGAACACCGGGGAGCTGTTTTTT.

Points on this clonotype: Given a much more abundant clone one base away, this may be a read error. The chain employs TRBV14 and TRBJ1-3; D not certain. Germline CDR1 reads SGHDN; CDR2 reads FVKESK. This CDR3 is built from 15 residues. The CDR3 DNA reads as TGTGCCAGCAGCGAAGATCACAGCTCTGGAAACACCATATATTTT. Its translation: CASSEDHSSGNTIYF.

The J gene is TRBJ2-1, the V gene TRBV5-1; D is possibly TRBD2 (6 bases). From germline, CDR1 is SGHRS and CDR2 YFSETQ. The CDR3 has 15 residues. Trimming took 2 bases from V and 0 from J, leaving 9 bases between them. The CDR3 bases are TGCGCCAGCAGCTTTAGCGGTTACTCCTACAATGAGCAGTTCTTC. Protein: CASSFSGYSYNEQFF.

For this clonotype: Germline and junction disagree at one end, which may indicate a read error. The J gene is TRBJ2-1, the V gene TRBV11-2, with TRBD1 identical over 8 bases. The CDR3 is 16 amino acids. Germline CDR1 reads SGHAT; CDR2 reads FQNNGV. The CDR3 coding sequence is TGTACCAGCAGCTTAGCTCCCAGGGGGCCGTACAGTGAGCAATTCTTC. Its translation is CTSSLAPRGPYSEQFF.

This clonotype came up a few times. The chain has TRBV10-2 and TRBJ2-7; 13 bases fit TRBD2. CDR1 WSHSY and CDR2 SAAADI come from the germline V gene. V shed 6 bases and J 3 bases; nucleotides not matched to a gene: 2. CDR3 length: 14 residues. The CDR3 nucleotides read TGCGCCAGCAGCCGGACTAGCGGGGGCTACGAGCAGTACTTC. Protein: CASSRTSGGYEQYF.

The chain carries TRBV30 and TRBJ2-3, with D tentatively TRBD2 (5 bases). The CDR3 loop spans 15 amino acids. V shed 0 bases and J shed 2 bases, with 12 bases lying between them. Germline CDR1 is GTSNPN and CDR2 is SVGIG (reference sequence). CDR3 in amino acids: CAWSVLQRNTDTQYF. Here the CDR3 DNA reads TGTGCCTGGAGTGTACTCCAGCGGAACACAGATACGCAGTATTTT.

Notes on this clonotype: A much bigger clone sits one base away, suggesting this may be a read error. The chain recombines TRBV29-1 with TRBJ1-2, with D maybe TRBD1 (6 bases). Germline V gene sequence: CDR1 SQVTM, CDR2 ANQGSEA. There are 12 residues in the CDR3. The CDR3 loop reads CSIEGGRRGYTF. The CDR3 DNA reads TGCAGCATTGAGGGGGGAAGGCGGGGCTACACCTTC.

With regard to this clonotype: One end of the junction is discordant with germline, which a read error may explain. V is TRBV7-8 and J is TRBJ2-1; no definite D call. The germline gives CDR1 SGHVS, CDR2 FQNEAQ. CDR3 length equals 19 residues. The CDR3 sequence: CASSLTASYRYSSYNEQFF. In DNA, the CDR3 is TGTGCTAGCAGCTTAACGGCCTCGTACCGATATAGCTCCTACAATGAGCAGTTCTTC. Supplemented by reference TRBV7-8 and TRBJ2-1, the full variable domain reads GAGVSQSPRYKVAKRGQDVALRCDPISGHVSLFWYQQALGQGPEFLTYFQNEAQLDKSGLPSDRFFAERPEGSVSTLKIQRTQQEDSAVYLCASSLTASYRYSSYNEQFFGPGTRLTVL.

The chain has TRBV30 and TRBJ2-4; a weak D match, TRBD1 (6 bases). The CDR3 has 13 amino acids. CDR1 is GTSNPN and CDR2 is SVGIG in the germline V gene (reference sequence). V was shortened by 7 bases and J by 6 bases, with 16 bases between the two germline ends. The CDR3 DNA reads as TGTGCCTTGAGCCGGACAGTGGGAAACATTCAGTACTTC. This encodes CALSRTVGNIQYF.